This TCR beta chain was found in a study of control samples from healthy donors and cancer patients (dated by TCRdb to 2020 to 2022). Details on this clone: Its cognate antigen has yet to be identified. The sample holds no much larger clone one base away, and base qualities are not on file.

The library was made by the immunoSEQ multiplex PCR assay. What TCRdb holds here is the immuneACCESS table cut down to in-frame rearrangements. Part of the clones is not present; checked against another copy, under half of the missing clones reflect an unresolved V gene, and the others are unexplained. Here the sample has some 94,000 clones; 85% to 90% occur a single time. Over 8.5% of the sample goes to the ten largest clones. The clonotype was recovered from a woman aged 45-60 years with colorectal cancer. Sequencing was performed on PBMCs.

The DNA sequence is TGTGCCAGCAGTTACTCCCCCCTCTTAACTACTAGTCCCACGACAGATACGCAGTATTTT. Its amino acids are CASSYSPLLTTSPTTDTQYF. The chain joins TRBV6-2 or TRBV6-3 to TRBJ2-3; the D segment could be TRBD2, given 5 matching bases. Reading the germline V gene gives CDR1 MNHEY and CDR2 SVGEGT. The cysteine opens and the phenylalanine closes a CDR3 of 20 amino acids. Only CDR3 DNA remains: 60 bases, in frame from the first base. V sheds 0 bases and J sheds 3 bases, leaving 25 bases between their ends.